The source of this T cell receptor beta chain is a study of T-cell memory formation after mild COVID-19. Study-level findings and limits: Contracting clones from day 15 to 85 showed balanced CD4/CD8; later expanders favored CD4+. Second-wave clones reaching peak frequency on day 37 lacked confirmed SARS-CoV-2 specificity. Researchers report contracting CD4+ clones mostly in CM and EM, with CD8+ clones in EMRA.

Ten or more counts support this clonotype. Its antigen is currently unknown. The V gene's germline CDR1 is SGHAT and CDR2 FQNNGV. CDR3 length: 15 residues. The trim removed 5 bases at V and 4 bases at J, leaving 8 bases unmatched. Constant-segment primers were used for 5'RACE, and the resulting TCR alpha and TCR beta cDNA libraries carried sample barcodes and UMIs. MiXCR was run by TCRdb on the 5' RACE reads, yielding one entry per CDR3 protein. The table has roughly 170,000 distinct CDR3 sequences, roughly 18% seen once. Input material: PBMCs or a T cell subset sorted from them (not recorded which). This rearrangement joins TRBV11-2 to TRBJ2-3; 8 nucleotides match TRBD2. The origin of this receptor is a man in his late teens or twenties who had mild COVID-19 (a few samples of this study predate the infection). Cell type and time point are not known. This chain's CDR3 is CASSLSGLDSDTQYF. CDR3 DNA: TGTGCCAGCAGCCTCTCGGGACTAGATTCAGATACGCAGTATTTT.